These 27 T cell receptor beta chains share one sample of origin, sequenced in a study of cytomegalovirus exposure and HLA in healthy donors. The PCR used 60 Vbeta and 13 Jbeta primers. The repertoire was sequenced with immunoSEQ multiplex PCR; TCRdb's copy has only in-frame clones and lacks some. The data show about 38,000 clones, 86% seen once. The sequenced material came from PBMCs. These receptors came from a woman between 35 and 50 years old in good health and CMV-seropositive.

This clone was seen a handful of times. The chain uses TRBV2 and TRBJ2-2; possibly TRBD1 for D (6 bases). Trimming took off 6 bases at V and 0 bases at J, with 11 bases between the two ends. The germline V gene has CDR1 SNHLY and CDR2 FYNNEI. CDR3 length: 15 residues. CDR3 sequence (DNA): TGTGCCAGCAGCCCGGGACAAACGAACACCGGGGAGCTGTTTTTT. Its protein is CASSPGQTNTGELFF.

The rearrangement joins TRBV18 to TRBJ2-5; D remains ambiguous. Germline V gene sequence: CDR1 KGHSH, CDR2 LQKENI. Trimming cost V 3 bases and J 3 bases, with 11 bases left between them. This CDR3 comprises 14 residues. CDR3 sequence (DNA): TGTGCCAGCTCACCGAGACTGGTTAAAGAGACCCAGTACTTC. Its protein product is CASSPRLVKETQYF.

The chain links TRBV4-3 to TRBJ2-7; the D gene is possibly TRBD2 (6 bases). The CDR3 covers 15 residues. V was clipped by 4 bases and J by 6 bases, with 19 bases between them. CDR1 LGHNA and CDR2 YSLEER come from the germline V gene. The CDR3 DNA sequence: TGCGCCAGCAGCCCCGCAACGGGGGTTTCGTCCGAGCAGTACTTC. Translation: CASSPATGVSSEQYF.

The sample holds a few counts of this clone. This chain joins TRBV10-1 and TRBJ2-3, with D perhaps TRBD2 (5 bases). There are 13 residues in the CDR3. Germline CDR1 is WNHNN and CDR2 is SYGVQD (reference sequence). V shed 1 base and J shed 6 bases, with 8 bases lying between them. The CDR3 region is CASSELAKDTQYF. The CDR3 nucleotides are TGCGCCAGCAGTGAGTTAGCGAAGGATACGCAGTATTTT.

A few counts support this clone. The chain combines TRBV5-8 with TRBJ1-5; no definite D call. CDR1 and CDR2 from the germline V gene are SGHTS and YDEGEE. The V end lost 2 bases, the J end lost 5 bases, and 5 bases lay between the germline ends. CDR3 length: 12 residues. The CDR3 loop is CASSFADQPQHF. CDR3 coding DNA: TGTGCCAGCAGCTTCGCGGATCAGCCCCAGCATTTT.

V gene TRBV7-9 combines with J gene TRBJ2-1; 9 bases align to TRBD2. V was pared by 5 bases and J by 7 bases, with 6 bases of the junction left unmatched. The CDR3 consists of 14 residues. Germline loops: CDR1 SEHNR, CDR2 FQNEAQ (reference sequence). The CDR3 region has the DNA TGTGCCAGCAGCCTACGACTAGCGGCGAATGAGCAGTTCTTC. Its translation is CASSLRLAANEQFF.

The CDR3 here is CASSLTGGYQETQYF. The CDR3 DNA follows: TGTGCCAGCAGCTTGACCGGGGGGTACCAAGAGACCCAGTACTTC. The rearrangement joins TRBV7-2 to TRBJ2-5, with TRBD2 matching 7 bases. There are 15 residues in the CDR3. V shed 3 bases, J shed 0 bases, and the junction held 4 bases outside the gene matches. Germline loops: CDR1 SGHTA, CDR2 FQGNSA.

The rearrangement joins TRBV5-1 to TRBJ1-3, with D perhaps matching TRBD1 (5 bases). Trimming cost V 0 bases and J 3 bases, with 7 bases left between them. CDR3 length equals 14 residues. Looked up from germline, CDR1 is SGHRS and CDR2 is YFSETQ. CDR3 nucleotide sequence: TGCGCCAGCAGCTTGGGACAGCTTGGAAACACCATATATTTT. This translates into CASSLGQLGNTIYF.

This chain joins TRBV7-2 and TRBJ2-5; D perhaps matches TRBD2 (7 bases). Germline values: CDR1 SGHTA, CDR2 FQGNSA. V was shortened by 7 bases and J by 2 bases, with 17 bases between the two germline ends. The CDR3 is made up of 15 amino acids. As DNA, the CDR3 is TGTGCCAGCACCAAGGGGGGGGTCAGGCAAGAGACCCAGTACTTC. Encoded protein: CASTKGGVRQETQYF.

This chain links TRBV10-3 with TRBJ2-5; TRBD2 matches at 11 bases. V was clipped by 7 bases and J by 1 base; unmatched bases: 2. The CDR3 totals 14 residues. Germline-derived CDR1 and CDR2 are ENHRY and SYGVKD. CDR3 in amino acids: CAINSGGVQETQYF. In DNA form, the CDR3 reads TGTGCCATCAATAGCGGGGGGGTCCAAGAGACCCAGTACTTC.

This chain connects TRBV11-2 to TRBJ2-1; TRBD2 aligns across 11 bases. This CDR3 is built from 17 residues. Germline-derived CDR1 and CDR2 are SGHAT and FQNNGV. Trimming cost V 4 bases and J 7 bases; bases outside gene matches: 12. CDR3: CASSSELLAGDPNEQFF. DNA for the CDR3: TGTGCCAGCAGCTCCGAACTACTAGCGGGGGACCCAAATGAGCAGTTCTTC.

The chain links TRBV6-6 to TRBJ1-1; D is perhaps TRBD1 (6 bases). Trimming shortened V by 4 bases and J by 7 bases, and 7 bases separated the two germline ends. Germline V gives CDR1 MNHNY, CDR2 SVGAGI (reference sequence). The CDR3 runs 11 residues. The CDR3 spells CASSWGREAFF. Here the CDR3 DNA reads TGTGCCAGCAGTTGGGGGCGTGAAGCTTTCTTT.

The gene calls are TRBV27 and TRBJ2-5, with 11 bases aligning to TRBD2. With 7 bases clipped from V and 2 bases from J, the junction kept 15 bases outside the gene matches. In germline, CDR1 is MNHEY, CDR2 SMNVEV (reference sequence). This CDR3 is 18 amino acids long. CDR3 sequence: CASKEEDSGGAGQETQYF. The CDR3 nucleotides are TGTGCCAGCAAAGAAGAGGATAGCGGGGGGGCCGGGCAAGAGACCCAGTACTTC.

Notes on this clone: The sample contains more than one DNA sequence encoding this CDR3. The genes are TRBV6-1 and TRBJ1-6; D is uncertain. Trimming stripped 3 bases from V and 4 bases from J, with 7 bases between. Germline V gene data show CDR1 as MNHNS and CDR2 as SASEGT. The CDR3 has 14 residues. The CDR3 DNA reads TGTGCCAGCAGTGACTATCCGTATAATTCACCCCTCCACTTT. This gives the protein CASSDYPYNSPLHF.

In its sample, this clone was seen once. The J gene is TRBJ1-3, the V gene TRBV13; TRBD1 might be the D (5 bases). CDR1 is PRHDT, CDR2 FYEKMQ, per germline (reference sequence). The V gene lost 3 bases and the J gene lost 7 bases, with 10 bases spanning the gap. The CDR3 has 13 amino acids. CDR3 nucleotides: TGTGCCAGCAGCTTCCGGGGGGAGAACACCATATATTTT. It codes for CASSFRGENTIYF.

This chain joins TRBV9 and TRBJ2-7; D call uncertain. Germline V gives CDR1 SGDLS, CDR2 YYNGEE. CDR3 length: 14 amino acids. V was cut by 0 bases and J by 2 bases, with 9 bases left in between. The CDR3 nucleotides are TGTGCCAGCAGCGTAGATCAGTTACCCTACGAGCAGTACTTC. Residues: CASSVDQLPYEQYF.

The chain employs TRBV7-9 and TRBJ1-3; D is perhaps TRBD1 (5 bases). This CDR3 is 14 amino acids long. The germline V gene encodes CDR1 SEHNR and CDR2 FQNEAQ (reference sequence). The V gene lost 8 bases and the J gene lost 1 base, with 12 bases spanning the gap. The CDR3: CASLGGASGNTIYF. The CDR3 coding sequence is TGTGCCAGCTTGGGAGGGGCATCTGGAAACACCATATATTTT.

The V gene is TRBV19, the J gene TRBJ1-5; no reliable D call. Trimming removed 3 bases from V and 7 bases from J, with 16 bases in between. Germline V gives CDR1 LNHDA, CDR2 SQIVND (reference sequence). The CDR3 runs 15 residues. The chain's CDR3 is CASSIFHGGPQPQHF. The CDR3 nucleotides read TGTGCCAGTAGTATTTTCCACGGAGGGCCACAGCCCCAGCATTTT.

V usage is TRBV6-5 and J usage is TRBJ1-2; a weak D match, TRBD1 (6 bases). Trimming took off 0 bases at V and 7 bases at J, with 15 bases between the two ends. The CDR3 sequence is 15 residues long. Germline V gene data show CDR1 as MNHEY and CDR2 as SVGAGI. CDR3 in amino acids: CASSYSYRVPSGYTF. CDR3 DNA: TGTGCCAGCAGTTACTCGTACAGGGTCCCCAGTGGCTACACCTTC.

The chain joins TRBV25-1 to TRBJ1-5; 10 nucleotides agree with TRBD1. Germline V lookup: CDR1 MGHDK, CDR2 SYGVNS. Losses at the gene ends were 3 bases for V and 5 bases for J; bases not matched to a gene: 7. The CDR3 is 16 residues long. CDR3 residues: CASSDRGQGIDQPQHF. CDR3 DNA sequence: TGTGCCAGCAGTGATCGGGGACAGGGGATTGATCAGCCCCAGCATTTT.

This clone was detected only once. The J gene is TRBJ1-5, the V gene TRBV30; no firm D call. The CDR3 runs to 13 residues. V shed 1 base and J shed 5 bases, with 9 bases lying between them. Germline assignment: CDR1 GTSNPN and CDR2 SVGIG (reference sequence). CDR3: CAWSAGYDQPQHF. The CDR3 region has the DNA TGTGCCTGGAGTGCCGGGTATGATCAGCCCCAGCATTTT.

The chain carries TRBV7-9 and TRBJ1-4; 7 bases fit TRBD1. The CDR3 covers 15 residues. Germline V gives CDR1 SEHNR, CDR2 FQNEAQ (reference sequence). The junction had 3 bases not matched to a gene; V was cut back by 3 bases and J by 2 bases. The CDR3 region has the DNA TGTGCCAGCAGCTTGCAACAGGGGACTAATGAAAAACTGTTTTTT. This translates into CASSLQQGTNEKLFF.

The chain combines TRBV5-4 with TRBJ1-4; 12 bases align to TRBD1. CDR1 is SGHNT, CDR2 YYREEE, per germline (reference sequence). The V segment lost 4 bases and the J segment 2 bases; nucleotides outside the gene matches: 9. The CDR3 is 18 residues long. The DNA of the CDR3 is TGTGCCAGCAGCAACCACCGGGACAGGGGGCGTACTAATGAAAAACTGTTTTTT. This gives the protein CASSNHRDRGRTNEKLFF.

The V gene is TRBV2, the J gene TRBJ2-3, with 9 bases aligning to TRBD2. V lost 4 bases, J lost 5 bases, and 10 bases stayed unmatched. CDR1 SNHLY and CDR2 FYNNEI come from the germline V gene. The CDR3 consists of 16 residues. The CDR3 reads CASSVAAGGRVDTQYF. The CDR3 DNA reads as TGTGCCAGCAGTGTCGCTGCGGGGGGGAGGGTAGATACGCAGTATTTT.

The genes are TRBV11-2 and TRBJ2-1, with D possibly matching TRBD2 (6 bases). Germline loops: CDR1 SGHAT, CDR2 FQNNGV. The CDR3 length is 19 residues. With 0 bases removed from V and 0 bases from J, the gap between germline ends came to 18 bases. The CDR3 loop reads CASSLDIRAGRSSYNEQFF. CDR3 nucleotide sequence: TGTGCCAGCAGCTTAGATATTAGGGCGGGGAGGAGCTCCTACAATGAGCAGTTCTTC. Using reference TRBV11-2 and TRBJ2-1 for the parts outside the CDR3, the full variable domain is EAGVAQSPRYKIIEKRQSVAFWCNPISGHATLYWYQQILGQGPKLLIQFQNNGVVDDSQLPKDRFSAERLKGVDSTLKIQPAKLEDSAVYLCASSLDIRAGRSSYNEQFFGPGTRLTVL.

The CDR3 is CASSPRAREGGYEQYF. CDR3 nucleotides: TGTGCCAGCTCACCACGTGCCAGGGAGGGGGGCTACGAGCAGTACTTC. This rearrangement joins TRBV18 to TRBJ2-7, with D possibly matching TRBD2 (7 bases). V lost 1 base and J lost 3, with 16 bases in between. Germline lookup yields CDR1 KGHSH and CDR2 LQKENI. This CDR3 is 16 amino acids long.

The J gene is TRBJ1-2, the V gene TRBV12-5, with D possibly TRBD1 on 5 matching bases. This CDR3 has 20 amino acids. Trimming removed 3 bases from V and 3 bases from J, with 29 bases in between. Germline V gene sequence: CDR1 LGHNT, CDR2 FRNRAP. The CDR3 protein is CASGFTALLSGTPGHYGYTF. The CDR3 DNA reads as TGTGCTAGTGGTTTCACCGCACTCCTCTCAGGGACTCCGGGACACTATGGCTACACCTTC.